The rows below give T cell receptor beta chains drawn from one sample of a study of OX40 agonist ivuxolimab in advanced cancers. Sequencing used immunoSEQ multiplex PCR; TCRdb keeps in-frame clones, though not all of them. The sample lists over 35,000 clones; 75% to 90% were seen once. The input for sequencing was CD4+ or CD8+ T cells sorted from blood, taken in a trial of the OX40 agonist ivuxolimab. The receptors here all came from an adult with an advanced solid tumor such as melanoma, head and neck, liver or kidney cancer. CDR3s include the opening cysteine and the closing phenylalanine or tryptophan. The D gene is left open where the match is weak. Expanded clones get a size class; other rows say once, few or many, or leave the size out.

clone_size j_call d_call v_call cdr3_nt cdr3_aa
once TRBJ1-2 TRBD1 TRBV15 TGTGCCACCAGCAGAGAAGGCGAGGGGGCGGCTGGCTACACCTTC CATSREGEGAAGYTF
few TRBJ1-5 NA TRBV2 TGTGCCAGCACCCCGGGACTGAATCAGCCCCAGCATTTT CASTPGLNQPQHF
few TRBJ1-1 TRBD1 TRBV29-1 TGCAGCGTTGCACAGGGGTCGTCGGTGACTGAAGCTTTCTTT CSVAQGSSVTEAFF
NA TRBJ1-2 NA TRBV7-9 TGTGCCAGCAGCTTAGGGGTTAACTATGGCTACACCTTC CASSLGVNYGYTF
NA TRBJ2-1 NA TRBV7-9 TGTGCCAGCAGCCGCGACAGTTTGTTCAACAATGAGCAGTTCTTC CASSRDSLFNNEQFF
NA TRBJ1-2 NA TRBV10-3 TGTGCCAGCACGACCGGGACGGACTATGGCTACACCTTC CASTTGTDYGYTF
NA TRBJ2-3 TRBD1 TRBV19 TGTGCCAGTAGTATGGGACAGTTCACAGATACGCAGTATTTT CASSMGQFTDTQYF
NA TRBJ1-5 NA TRBV5-6 TGTGCCAGCAGCTTGGGGGGGTATAATCAGCCCCAGCATTTT CASSLGGYNQPQHF
NA TRBJ1-1 NA TRBV29-1 TGCAGCGCCCATGACAGTGGGAAAGGGAACACTGAAGCTTTCTTT CSAHDSGKGNTEAFF
NA TRBJ1-1 NA TRBV7-2 TGTGCCAGCAGCTTAGTGGGGGGAAACACTGAAGCTTTCTTT CASSLVGGNTEAFF
NA TRBJ1-1 NA TRBV29-1 TGCAGCGTTATGACGGGCAGGGAGAACACTGAAGCTTTCTTT CSVMTGRENTEAFF
NA TRBJ2-2 NA TRBV27 TGTGCCAGCAGTGGTGGTTTTAGGAACACCGGGGAGCTGTTTTTT CASSGGFRNTGELFF
NA TRBJ1-5 TRBD1 TRBV19 TGTGCCAGTAGTACAGGGGACAGGATTAGCAATCAGCCCCAGCATTTT CASSTGDRISNQPQHF
NA TRBJ2-7 NA TRBV5-4 TGTGCCAGCAGCTGGGGGTACAGGGACACCCAGTACTTC CASSWGYRDTQYF
NA TRBJ1-5 NA TRBV5-5 TGTGCCAGCAGCTTGGACAGTAAACAGCCCCAGCATTTT CASSLDSKQPQHF
NA TRBJ2-5 TRBD1 TRBV5-1 TGCGCCAGCAGCGAAGTACCGGGACAGGGGGCTTCTGAGACCCAGTACTTC CASSEVPGQGASETQYF
few TRBJ2-7 NA TRBV5-1 TGCGCCAGCAGCTTGGTACAGGGAATCTCCTACGAGCAGTACTTC CASSLVQGISYEQYF
NA TRBJ1-1 NA TRBV25-1 TGTGCCAGAAGTATCGAAGCAGTAGACACTGAAGCTTTCTTT CARSIEAVDTEAFF
once TRBJ1-2 TRBD1 TRBV28 TGTGCCACCGGGGGGGACAGTCGGGTTCTGTATGGCTACACCTTC CATGGDSRVLYGYTF
NA TRBJ1-1 NA TRBV28 TGTGCCAGCAGATCGGTTCGATTCACTGAAGCTTTCTTT CASRSVRFTEAFF
NA TRBJ2-1 NA TRBV18 TGTGCCAGCTCACCAGAATTGGGGCGCGGGACGAAGTCCTACAATGAGCAGTTCTTC CASSPELGRGTKSYNEQFF
NA TRBJ2-1 NA TRBV7-9 TGTGCCAGCAGCCACGGCGGGACACCCAAGGAGCAGTTCTTC CASSHGGTPKEQFF
NA TRBJ2-2 NA TRBV5-1 TGCGCCAGCAGCAGGGAATCACTAACCAACACCGGGGAGCTGTTTTTT CASSRESLTNTGELFF
NA TRBJ2-7 NA TRBV19 TGTGCCAGTAGTATGGCGGGCTACGAGCAGTACTTC CASSMAGYEQYF
NA TRBJ1-1 NA TRBV4-2 TGTGCCAGCAGCCAAGACAGTATGAACACTGAAGCTTTCTTT CASSQDSMNTEAFF
once TRBJ1-4 TRBD1 TRBV4-2 TGTGCCAGCAGTAACCCGGGACAGGCCGTTGAAAAACTGTTTTTT CASSNPGQAVEKLFF
NA TRBJ1-1 NA TRBV9 TGTGCCAGCAGCGTAGCAGGGCTCGGCACTGAAGCTTTCTTT CASSVAGLGTEAFF
NA TRBJ2-7 TRBD1 TRBV6-5 TGTGCCAGCAGTTCACCAGGGGGATACGAGCAGTACTTC CASSSPGGYEQYF
NA TRBJ2-5 TRBD1 TRBV7-9 TGTGCCAGCAGCCCAGGGACAGCAGGGGAGACCCAGTACTTC CASSPGTAGETQYF
once TRBJ2-5 NA TRBV11-2 TGTGCCAGCAGCTTAGAGCCTCCCGGGACCCAGTACTTC CASSLEPPGTQYF
few TRBJ2-2 NA TRBV30 TGTGCCTGGAGTAGGTTAATTACCGGGGAGCTGTTTTTT CAWSRLITGELFF
NA TRBJ2-1 TRBD2 TRBV5-8 TGTGCCAGCAGCTTGGCCGGGGGACTAGCGGGAGTTGAGCAGTTCTTC CASSLAGGLAGVEQFF
NA TRBJ2-7 TRBD1 TRBV2 TGTGCCAGCAGGGACAGGGTATCGGTCAACGAGCAGTACTTC CASRDRVSVNEQYF
NA TRBJ1-6 NA TRBV5-6 TGTGCCAGCTCCGACCAAGATAATTCACCCCTCCACTTT CASSDQDNSPLHF
NA TRBJ2-2 TRBD2 TRBV7-2 TGTGCCAGCAGCCAGACTAGCGGGGGGGCGGGCACCGGGGAGCTGTTTTTT CASSQTSGGAGTGELFF
NA TRBJ2-7 NA TRBV28 TGTGCCAGCAGCCGCCGCAAAAGTCCAAAAACCTACGAGCAGTACTTC CASSRRKSPKTYEQYF
NA TRBJ1-5 TRBD1 TRBV19 TGTGCCAGTAGTATAGACCCGACAGGGAATAGGGATCAGCCCCAGCATTTT CASSIDPTGNRDQPQHF
NA TRBJ1-5 TRBD1 TRBV2 TGTGCCAGCAGCGGACAGGTGGGTCAGCCCCAGCATTTT CASSGQVGQPQHF
NA TRBJ2-1 NA TRBV14 TGTGCCAGCAGCCAAGATGGCGGCGGCTACAATGAGCAGTTCTTC CASSQDGGGYNEQFF
NA TRBJ2-7 NA TRBV19 TGTGCCAGTAGTATTTCGGTCTATTCCTACGAGCAGTACTTC CASSISVYSYEQYF
NA TRBJ2-3 TRBD1 TRBV6-5 TGTGCCAGCAGTTCAGGGGGAGATACGCAGTATTTT CASSSGGDTQYF
NA TRBJ1-2 TRBD1 TRBV11-2 TGTGCCAGCAGCTCCCTCAGGGGGCGGCCAGGGTATGGCTACACCTTC CASSSLRGRPGYGYTF
NA TRBJ2-5 NA TRBV14 TGTGCCAGCAGCCAAGATCGGGGGCGATGGGGGACCCAGTACTTC CASSQDRGRWGTQYF
NA TRBJ2-7 NA TRBV2 TGTGCCAGCCTCAGAGACGAGCAGTCCTACGAGCAGTACTTC CASLRDEQSYEQYF